This entry concerns a single TCR beta chain. The data were obtained in a study of PD-L1 blockade in urothelial cancer. On the study more broadly: About 90% of the roughly 29 patients were men who had bladder-origin urothelial cancer.

Time point described: pretreatment peripheral blood. Patients were living with locally advanced or metastatic urothelial carcinoma. Only in-frame clones appear in the TCRdb table, and some are missing; sequencing was by immunoSEQ multiplex PCR. The sample records under 80,000 clones, 75% to 85% being singletons. Deletions cut 3 bases from V and 8 bases from J, with 10 bases between. CDR1 is LNHDA and CDR2 is SQIVND in the germline V gene (reference sequence). The CDR3 contains 12 residues. The receptor's source is a man aged 70-80 years with urothelial cancer. Sequencing used PBMCs, obtained around atezolizumab (anti-PD-L1) treatment. V is TRBV19 and J is TRBJ1-2; possible D gene TRBD1, 6 bases. The CDR3 region is CASSIRGGGYTF. The DNA for the CDR3 is TGTGCCAGTAGTATTCGGGGGGGCGGCTACACCTTC.